This T cell receptor (beta chain) was captured by sequencing in a study of blood T cell repertoires in COVID-19. Overall study: Sample material is recorded as cDNA or gDNA derived from T cells, B-cell-depleted T cells, or PBMCs.

This CDR3 has 11 amino acids. Per the germline V gene, CDR1 is SQVTM and CDR2 is ANQGSEA. Deletions cut 7 bases from V and 2 bases from J, with 8 bases between. Original analysis: Amplification with reference gene primers provided the estimates of nucleated cell counts. Data came from immunoSEQ multiplex PCR; TCRdb stores just in-frame clones and leaves some out. That table supplies the V and J calls and clone size; D and trimming were determined from the DNA. The data hold fewer than 50,000 clones, with approximately 86% observed a single time. The sequencing input was peripheral blood. The rearrangement uses TRBV29-1 and TRBJ1-2; D is possibly TRBD1 (6 bases). The source of this sequence is a man aged 45-65 years with active COVID-19. DNA for the CDR3: TGCAGCGGCCAGGGGAACTATGGCTACACCTTC. Its protein is CSGQGNYGYTF.